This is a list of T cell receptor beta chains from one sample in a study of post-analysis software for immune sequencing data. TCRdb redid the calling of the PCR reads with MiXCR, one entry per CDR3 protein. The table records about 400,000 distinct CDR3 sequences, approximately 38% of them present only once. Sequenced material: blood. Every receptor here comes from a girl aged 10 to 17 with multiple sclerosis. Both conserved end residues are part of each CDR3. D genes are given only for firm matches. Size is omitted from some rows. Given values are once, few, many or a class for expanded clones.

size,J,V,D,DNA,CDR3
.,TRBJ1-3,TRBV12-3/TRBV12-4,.,TGTGCCAGCAGTCTGCTCCCCCCTCAAGTAGCGGGAAACACCATATATTTT,CASSLLPPQVAGNTIYF
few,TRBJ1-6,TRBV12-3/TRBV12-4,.,TGTGCCAGCAGTTTTAGGGAAGCTAATTCACCCCTCCACTTT,CASSFREANSPLHF
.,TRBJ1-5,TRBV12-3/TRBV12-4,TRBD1,TGTGCCAGCACCTTAGACAGGGGGAGTCAGCCCCAGCATTTT,CASTLDRGSQPQHF
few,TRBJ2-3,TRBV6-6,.,TGTGCCAGCAGTTACACAGGGGGGGTGCGGACAGATACGCAGTATTTT,CASSYTGGVRTDTQYF
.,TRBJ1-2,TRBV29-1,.,TGCAGCGTTGACAGGGAAGGATATGGCTACACCTTC,CSVDREGYGYTF
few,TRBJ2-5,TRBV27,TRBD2,TGTGCCAGCAGTCCCCCTTCGCTAGCGGGGGGCCCCTTTCAAGAGACCCAGTACTTC,CASSPPSLAGGPFQETQYF
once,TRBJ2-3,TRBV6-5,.,TGTGCCAGCAGCCCCGTAGAACGGATCACAGATACGCAGTATTTT,CASSPVERITDTQYF
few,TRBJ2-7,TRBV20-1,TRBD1,TGCAGTGCTAGGGGGGGGACAGGGAACCACGAGCAGTACTTC,CSARGGTGNHEQYF
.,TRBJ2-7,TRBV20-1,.,TGCAGTGCTACTCACAGGGAGTCCTACGAGCAGTACTTC,CSATHRESYEQYF
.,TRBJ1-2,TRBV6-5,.,TGTGCCAGCAGTCGGGGGACTTTTAATGGCTACACCTTC,CASSRGTFNGYTF
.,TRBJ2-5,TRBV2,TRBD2,TGTGCCAGCACCGACGGGCTAGCGGTGAGAGAGACCCAGTACTTC,CASTDGLAVRETQYF
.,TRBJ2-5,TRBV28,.,TGTGCCAGCAGTTTGAGACGGAATGAGCAGTACTTC,CASSLRRNEQYF
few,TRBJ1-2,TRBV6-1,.,TGTGCCAGCAGTGAGGGGTTTGGGGCTTTGTATGGCTACACCTTC,CASSEGFGALYGYTF
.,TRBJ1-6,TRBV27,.,TGTGCCAGCAGTCCGGGGTGGGATGGTTCACCCCTCCACTTT,CASSPGWDGSPLHF
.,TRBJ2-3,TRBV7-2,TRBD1,TGTGCCGGCAGCGGACAGGGTTTTCGAAGCACAGATACGCAGTATTTT,CAGSGQGFRSTDTQYF
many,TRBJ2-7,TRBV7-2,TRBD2,TGTGCCAGCAGCTTAGCGATGGGGCTAGCGGGGGACTTAGTCTACGAGCAGTACTTC,CASSLAMGLAGDLVYEQYF
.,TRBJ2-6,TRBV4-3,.,TGCGCCAGCAGCCAACAGTTCCACAGCTCTGGGGCCAACGTCCTGACTTTC,CASSQQFHSSGANVLTF
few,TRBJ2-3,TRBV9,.,TGTGCCAGCAGCGTAGCTACAGATACGCAGTATTTT,CASSVATDTQYF
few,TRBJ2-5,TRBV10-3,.,TGTGCCATCAGTGACTCGTCGGGGGAAGAGACCCAGTACTTC,CAISDSSGEETQYF
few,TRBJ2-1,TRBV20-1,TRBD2,TGCAGTGCTACTAGCGGTGGACCTCGCAGTGAGCAGTTCTTC,CSATSGGPRSEQFF
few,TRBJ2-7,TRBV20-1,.,TGCAGTGCGGGGCAGGGACCTGGGAACGAGCAGTACTTC,CSAGQGPGNEQYF
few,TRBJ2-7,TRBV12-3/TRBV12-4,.,TGTGCCAGCAGTTCCGATTGGGGAGGGACAGCCTACGAGCAGTACTTC,CASSSDWGGTAYEQYF
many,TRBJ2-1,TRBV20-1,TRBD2,TGCAGTGCTAGGACCGGGGGGAGCTCCTACAATGAGCAGTTCTTC,CSARTGGSSYNEQFF
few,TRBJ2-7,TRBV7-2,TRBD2,TGTGCCAGCAGCCCCCTCGGACTAGCGGAAAACTACGAGCAGTACTTC,CASSPLGLAENYEQYF
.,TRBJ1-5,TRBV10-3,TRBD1,TGTGCCATCAGTGAGTCGGGGAGACAGGGAGAGTGGCAGCCCCAGCATTTT,CAISESGRQGEWQPQHF
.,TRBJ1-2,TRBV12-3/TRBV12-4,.,TGTGCCAGCACTCGTACGGGGCTCGGCTACACCTTC,CASTRTGLGYTF
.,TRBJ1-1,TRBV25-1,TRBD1,TGTGCCAGCAGACCGCACGGGACAGAGTCATTGGGCACTGAAGCTTTCTTT,CASRPHGTESLGTEAFF
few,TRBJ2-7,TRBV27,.,TGTGCCAGCAGTTTAGCCAGGAATTACTACGAGCAGTACTTC,CASSLARNYYEQYF
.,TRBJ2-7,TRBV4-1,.,TGCGCCAGCAGCCACGTAGCAGAGGGCTACGAGCAGTACTTC,CASSHVAEGYEQYF
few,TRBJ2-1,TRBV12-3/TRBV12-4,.,TGTGCCACCGCGTGGGGCGGTACATCCTACAATGAGCAGTTCTTC,CATAWGGTSYNEQFF
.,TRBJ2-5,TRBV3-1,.,TGTGCCAGCAGCCAAGAAGTCGGAATCAGTACCCAGTACTTC,CASSQEVGISTQYF
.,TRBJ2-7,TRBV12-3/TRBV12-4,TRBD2,TGTGCCAGCAGCGCTGACTGGACTAGCGGGGTGAGCTCCTACGAGCAGTACTTC,CASSADWTSGVSSYEQYF
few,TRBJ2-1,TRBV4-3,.,TGCGCCAGCAGCCAAGGAACAGGCCTGTACAATGAGCAGTTCTTC,CASSQGTGLYNEQFF
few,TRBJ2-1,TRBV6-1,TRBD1,TGTGCCATCGGAACCGGGACAGGGGGATCGGATGAGCAGTTCTTC,CAIGTGTGGSDEQFF
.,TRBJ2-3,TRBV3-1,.,TGTGCCAGCAGCCAAGAACTCCCATTGGGAGATACGCAGTATTTT,CASSQELPLGDTQYF
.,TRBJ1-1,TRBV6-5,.,TGTGCCAGCAGTTACCACGGCGGACACCTTAATACTGAAGCTTTCTTT,CASSYHGGHLNTEAFF
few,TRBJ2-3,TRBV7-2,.,TGTGCCAGCAGCTTTCGGGTAGCAAGAGATACGCAGTATTTT,CASSFRVARDTQYF
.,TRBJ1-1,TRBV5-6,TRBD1,TGTGCCAGCAGCACGAAGAGGACAGGCATGAACACTGAAGCTTTCTTT,CASSTKRTGMNTEAFF
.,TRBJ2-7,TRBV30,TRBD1,TGTGCCTGGAGTACCGGACAGGGGCCCTACGAGCAGTACTTC,CAWSTGQGPYEQYF
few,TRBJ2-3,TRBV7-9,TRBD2,TGTGCCAGCAGCCCCCTCGGGCGGGAGACGGATACGCAGTATTTT,CASSPLGRETDTQYF